Presented here are 29 T cell receptor beta chains from one specimen sequenced in a study of CD8 T cells in Susac syndrome. Random hexamers were used to reverse transcribe an amount of roughly 0.45 to 1 ug RNA. TCRdb called the immunoSEQ multiplex PCR reads again in MiXCR, with one record for every CDR3 protein. The table records 84,000 or so distinct CDR3 sequences, approximately 96% of them present only once. Sequencing input: CD8+ T cells from PBMCs. Receptors were obtained from a human donor with Susac syndrome.

This sequence joins TRBV4-2 and TRBJ1-5, with 8 nucleotides matching TRBD1. CDR3 length: 15 residues. Germline CDR1 is LGHNA and CDR2 is YNFKEQ. Germline trimming cut 1 base from V and 6 bases from J; bases unmatched to any gene: 5. DNA of the CDR3: TGTGCCAGCAGCCAAGGACAGGGGATTCTTCAGCCCCAGCATTTT. This codes for CASSQGQGILQPQHF.

The genes are TRBV9 and TRBJ2-1, with 11 bases matching TRBD2. This CDR3 has 16 residues. With 1 base clipped from V and 9 bases from J, the junction kept 9 bases outside the gene matches. Germline assignment: CDR1 SGDLS and CDR2 YYNGEE. The CDR3 here is CASSVKLAGGPPEQFF. The CDR3 DNA follows: TGTGCCAGCAGCGTAAAATTAGCGGGAGGGCCCCCTGAGCAGTTCTTC.

This chain connects TRBV9 to TRBJ2-2; 9 bases line up with TRBD2. The CDR3 runs to 16 residues. CDR1 SGDLS and CDR2 YYNGEE come from the germline V gene. J was trimmed by 4 bases and V by 4 bases; bases with no gene match: 8. CDR3 bases: TGTGCCAGCAGCTCAAGGCGGGAGGGCCGCACCGGGGAGCTGTTTTTT. Translated, it gives CASSSRREGRTGELFF.

The rearrangement links TRBV7-8 to TRBJ1-4; D gene uncertain. The germline CDR1 and CDR2 sequences are SGHVS and FQNEAQ. The V end lost 4 bases, the J end lost 8 bases, and 20 bases lay between the germline ends. The CDR3 is made up of 16 amino acids. The CDR3 loop is CASSSLITSTTEKLFF. The CDR3, as DNA: TGTGCCAGCAGCTCCTTAATTACTTCCACCACCGAAAAACTGTTTTTT. The full variable domain, in which reference TRBV7-8 and TRBJ1-4 provide the parts outside the CDR3, is GAGVSQSPRYKVAKRGQDVALRCDPISGHVSLFWYQQALGQGPEFLTYFQNEAQLDKSGLPSDRFFAERPEGSVSTLKIQRTQQEDSAVYLCASSSLITSTTEKLFFGSGTQLSVL.

This CDR3 is CASSSRRQLNTEAFF. The CDR3 bases are TGTGCCAGTAGTTCAAGACGACAGTTGAACACTGAAGCTTTCTTT. V and J are TRBV19 and TRBJ1-1, with D possibly being TRBD1 (5 bases). The CDR3 totals 15 residues. Trimming left V 5 bases short and J 0 bases short, with 13 bases between. Germline CDR1 is LNHDA and CDR2 is SQIVND (reference sequence).

The V and J genes are TRBV20-1 and TRBJ2-7; the match to TRBD1 covers 10 bases. Per the germline V gene, CDR1 is DFQATT and CDR2 is SNEGSKA (reference sequence). Trimming cost V 5 bases and J 7 bases; bases outside gene matches: 11. The CDR3 spans 14 residues. CDR3 in amino acids: CSAGPGQGLKEQYV. In DNA, the CDR3 is TGCAGTGCTGGGCCGGGACAGGGGTTGAAAGAGCAGTACGTC.

The chain recombines TRBV27 with TRBJ2-3; D remains ambiguous. CDR1 is MNHEY and CDR2 is SMNVEV in the germline V gene (reference sequence). This CDR3 is built from 14 residues. The V gene lost 6 bases and the J gene lost 0 bases, with 10 bases spanning the gap. Written as DNA, the CDR3 is TGTGCCAGCAGAATTACCGCCAGCACAGATACGCAGTATTTT. Translating gives CASRITASTDTQYF.

This clonotype was counted once. This rearrangement joins TRBV5-6 to TRBJ2-7; D is unclear. Germline CDR1 and CDR2: SGHDT and YYEEEE. The CDR3 runs 17 residues. Trimming removed 2 bases from V and 2 bases from J, with 20 bases in between. The CDR3 DNA sequence: TGTGCCAGCAGCTTTTTAGGTAGCCCCATTTCAGCCTACGAGCAGTACTTC. This codes for CASSFLGSPISAYEQYF.

The gene calls are TRBV15 and TRBJ2-5; 8 bases align to TRBD2. The CDR3 runs to 16 residues. From germline, CDR1 is LNHNV and CDR2 YYDKDF (reference sequence). With V trimmed by 5 bases and J by 3 bases, 11 bases remained unmatched. CDR3 nucleotide sequence: TGTGCCACCAGCCACAGTTTCGCGACTAGCGAAGAGACCCAGTACTTC. It is translated as CATSHSFATSEETQYF.

CDR3 bases: TGCAGCGTTGAAGGCCCCCCCCGCAGGGACAATGAGCAGTTCTTC. Its protein product is CSVEGPPRRDNEQFF. This chain connects TRBV29-1 to TRBJ2-1; tentative D call: TRBD1 (5 bases). The CDR3 has 15 amino acids. V dropped 1 base and J dropped 5 bases, with 15 bases sitting between them. From germline, CDR1 is SQVTM and CDR2 ANQGSEA.

The V call is TRBV12-3 or TRBV12-4, the J call TRBJ2-5; 11 bases fit TRBD1. This CDR3 is 15 amino acids long. V lost 7 bases, J lost 5 bases, and 9 bases stayed unmatched. DNA for the CDR3: TGTGCCAGCACCTTGGGACAGGGGGATTGGGAGACCCAGTACTTC. Translation gives CASTLGQGDWETQYF.

J is TRBJ1-3 and V is TRBV29-1; unclear D gene. Per germline, CDR1 SQVTM and CDR2 ANQGSEA. The germline V and J ends were trimmed by 1 base and 8 bases, with 6 bases remaining between them. The CDR3 contains 11 residues. CDR3 region: CSVEGRDTIYF. The CDR3 bases are TGCAGCGTTGAAGGGCGGGACACCATATATTTT.

The chain carries TRBV28 and TRBJ2-7; 10 nucleotides align to TRBD2. The CDR3 is 14 residues long. CDR1 is MDHEN and CDR2 is SYDVKM in the germline V gene. V gave up 4 bases and J gave up 5 bases; unmatched junction bases: 5. Here the CDR3 reads CASSSWTSGHEQYV. Written as DNA, the CDR3 is TGTGCCAGCAGTTCCTGGACTAGCGGCCACGAGCAGTACGTC.

The CDR3 nucleotides read TGTGCCAGCAGCGGTACAGGGACTTCGTCACCCCTCCACTTT. This gives the protein CASSGTGTSSPLHF. The chain uses TRBV9 and TRBJ1-6, with D perhaps matching TRBD1 (6 bases). Trimming pared 3 bases from V and 10 bases from J, leaving 14 bases between. The germline V gene has CDR1 SGDLS and CDR2 YYNGEE. This CDR3 spans 14 amino acids. Drawing the rest from reference TRBV9 and TRBJ1-6, the complete variable domain is DSGVTQTPKHLITATGQRVTLRCSPRSGDLSVYWYQQSLDQGLQFLIQYYNGEERAKGNILERFSAQQFPDLHSELNLSSLELGDSALYFCASSGTGTSSPLHFGNGTRLTVT.

This chain uses TRBV6-1 with TRBJ1-2; 7 nucleotides agree with TRBD1. Germline CDR1 reads MNHNS; CDR2 reads SASEGT. The trim removed 5 bases at V and 7 bases at J, leaving 10 bases unmatched. This CDR3 comprises 14 residues. DNA of the CDR3: TGTGCCAGCAGTCCGACAGGGAGTGTCTCTGGCTACACCTTC. Protein: CASSPTGSVSGYTF.

V gene TRBV29-1 combines with J gene TRBJ2-2; tentative D call: TRBD1 (5 bases). This CDR3 has 12 residues. Germline-derived CDR1 and CDR2 are SQVTM and ANQGSEA. The V end was cut by 6 bases, the J end by 3 bases, with 8 bases between. CDR3 sequence (DNA): TGCAGCGTAGAGACAGACACCGGGGAGCTGTTTTTT. Protein sequence: CSVETDTGELFF.

The chain recombines TRBV29-1 with TRBJ1-1, with D unclear. The CDR3 spans 12 residues. Deletions cut 0 bases from V and 1 base from J, with 3 bases between. Germline CDR1 is SQVTM and CDR2 is ANQGSEA. The CDR3 nucleotides are TGCAGCGTTGAAGAGTCGAACACTGAAGCTTTCTTT. Amino acid sequence: CSVEESNTEAFF.

The rearrangement joins TRBV29-1 to TRBJ1-2, with D perhaps matching TRBD1 (5 bases). This CDR3 comprises 16 residues. V lost 0 bases and J lost 4, with 18 bases in between. Per germline, CDR1 SQVTM and CDR2 ANQGSEA. In DNA form, the CDR3 reads TGCAGCGTTGAAGATCCGGCAGGGCCCTTACTCTATGGCTACACCTTC. Translated: CSVEDPAGPLLYGYTF. Looking up the rest from reference TRBV29-1 and TRBJ1-2 gives the full variable domain: SAVISQKPSRDICQRGTSLTIQCQVDSQVTMMFWYRQQPGQSLTLIATANQGSEATYESGFVIDKFPISRPNLTFSTLTVSNMSPEDSSIYLCSVEDPAGPLLYGYTFGSGTRLTVV.

Only one count was recorded for this clonotype. The rearrangement links TRBV2 to TRBJ1-5; no clear D. The CDR3 sequence is 15 residues long. Trimming cost V 7 bases and J 0 bases, with 13 bases left between them. The germline V gene has CDR1 SNHLY and CDR2 FYNNEI. This CDR3 reads CASMPVFYSNQPQHF. The CDR3 DNA reads TGTGCCAGCATGCCCGTCTTTTATAGCAATCAGCCCCAGCATTTT.

The chain joins TRBV7-9 to TRBJ2-3; 7 bases line up with TRBD2. The CDR3 has 15 residues. Germline V gene lookup returns CDR1 SEHNR and CDR2 FQNEAQ (reference sequence). Trimming cost V 0 bases and J 3 bases; bases outside gene matches: 3. This CDR3 reads CASSLAGGTTDTQYF. CDR3 bases: TGTGCCAGCAGCTTAGCGGGGGGGACGACAGATACGCAGTATTTT. The full variable domain, in which reference TRBV7-9 and TRBJ2-3 provide the parts outside the CDR3, is DTGVSQNPRHKITKRGQNVTFRCDPISEHNRLYWYRQTLGQGPEFLTYFQNEAQLEKSRLLSDRFSAERPKGSFSTLEIQRTEQGDSAMYLCASSLAGGTTDTQYFGPGTRLTVL.

This clonotype was picked up one time. This chain links TRBV5-4 with TRBJ1-1, with 7 bases fitting TRBD1. With V trimmed by 7 bases and J by 5 bases, 2 bases remained unmatched. CDR3 length: 11 residues. Per germline, CDR1 SGHNT and CDR2 YYREEE (reference sequence). This chain's CDR3 is CASWDSTEAFF. The CDR3 DNA sequence: TGTGCCAGCTGGGACAGTACTGAAGCTTTCTTT.

The chain joins TRBV2 to TRBJ1-2; D gene unclear. V lost 6 bases to trimming and J lost 0 bases, with 8 bases between them. This CDR3 has 13 amino acids. Per the germline V gene, CDR1 is SNHLY and CDR2 is FYNNEI. The CDR3 DNA is TGTGCCAGCAGAGGCAGACCTAACTATGGCTACACCTTC. Translated: CASRGRPNYGYTF.

The V gene is TRBV6-6, the J gene TRBJ2-3, with D maybe TRBD2 (6 bases). Germline CDR1 MNHNY, CDR2 SVGAGI (reference sequence). The CDR3 is made up of 13 amino acids. V was cut by 11 bases and J by 3 bases, with 15 bases left in between. The CDR3 coding sequence is TGTGCCGCATCGCGGGGCGGAACAGATACGCAGTATTTT. Its protein is CAASRGGTDTQYF.

This clonotype was recorded a few times. The genes are TRBV6-1 and TRBJ2-5, with TRBD2 identical over 11 bases. Germline assignment: CDR1 MNHNS and CDR2 SASEGT. CDR3 length equals 15 residues. V dropped 2 bases and J dropped 1; count of bases not matched to a gene: 0. CDR3 sequence reads: CASSELAGGQETQYF. DNA for the CDR3: TGTGCCAGCAGTGAACTAGCGGGGGGCCAAGAGACCCAGTACTTC.

V and J are TRBV11-2 and TRBJ2-3, with 13 bases fitting TRBD2. Trimming cost V 4 bases and J 0 bases; bases outside gene matches: 13. Per the germline V gene, CDR1 is SGHAT and CDR2 is FQNNGV. There are 20 residues in the CDR3. The CDR3 DNA is TGTGCCAGCAGCTCCGACCTCGACGGACTAGCGGGAGCTAGCACAGATACGCAGTATTTT. The encoded protein is CASSSDLDGLAGASTDTQYF. The entire variable domain, with the rest obtained from reference TRBV11-2 and TRBJ2-3, is as follows: EAGVAQSPRYKIIEKRQSVAFWCNPISGHATLYWYQQILGQGPKLLIQFQNNGVVDDSQLPKDRFSAERLKGVDSTLKIQPAKLEDSAVYLCASSSDLDGLAGASTDTQYFGPGTRLTVL.

The rearrangement joins TRBV20-1 to TRBJ2-7, with D perhaps matching TRBD1 (5 bases). Germline CDR1 DFQATT, CDR2 SNEGSKA (reference sequence). The CDR3 sequence is 13 residues long. The V end lost 5 bases, the J end lost 0 bases, and 11 bases lay between the germline ends. The DNA of the CDR3 is TGCAGTGCTGGCAGGGATAGCTCCTACGAGCAGTACTTC. Translation gives CSAGRDSSYEQYF.

The chain combines TRBV19 with TRBJ2-1; D might be TRBD2 (5 bases). V dropped 4 bases and J dropped 6 bases, with 10 bases sitting between them. Germline V gene data show CDR1 as LNHDA and CDR2 as SQIVND (reference sequence). The CDR3 extends over 13 amino acids. CDR3 amino acids: CASSTSLVNEQFF. CDR3 DNA sequence: TGTGCCAGTAGTACGTCACTAGTCAATGAGCAGTTCTTC.

This sequence joins TRBV7-9 and TRBJ2-7; TRBD1 matches at 8 bases. The V gene's germline CDR1 is SEHNR and CDR2 FQNEAQ (reference sequence). The CDR3 runs 14 residues. The junction had 6 bases not matched to a gene; V was cut back by 5 bases and J by 3 bases. The CDR3 DNA follows: TGTGCCAGCAGCCCGACAGGGGAGCGCTACGAGCAGTACGTC. This gives the protein CASSPTGERYEQYV.

The V gene is TRBV7-9, the J gene TRBJ2-3, with D possibly TRBD1 on 6 matching bases. The V end was cut by 2 bases, the J end by 2 bases, with 20 bases between. The germline V gene has CDR1 SEHNR and CDR2 FQNEAQ (reference sequence). This CDR3 has 18 amino acids. In DNA form, the CDR3 reads TGTGCCAGCAGCTTATTACTTGGGGACACCCTTAACACAGATACGCAGTATTTT. This gives the protein CASSLLLGDTLNTDTQYF.